This T cell receptor (beta chain) appears in the sequencing data of a study of shared clonotypes between healthy human individuals. Study-wide points: Clonotype sharing across donors was expected to vary with sequencing depth. A generally larger estimated richness was seen in naive subsets than in memory subsets.

In germline, CDR1 is SEHNR, CDR2 FQNEAQ (reference sequence). Trimming left V 4 bases short and J 5 bases short, with 20 bases between. This CDR3 has 16 residues. Turning to this clone: Its antigen remains unknown.

Using immunoSEQ multiplex PCR, the repertoire was profiled, and TCRdb retains in-frame clones only, with some absent. The sample holds a few million clones; around 94% are singletons and the top ten take around 0.14%. Sequencing input: naive CD4+ T cells sorted from blood. Regarding subset: CD45RA+ positively selected. This chain connects TRBV7-9 to TRBJ2-5, with D possibly matching TRBD2 (6 bases). The sequence was obtained from a man between 18 and 29 years old in good health. CDR3 protein: CASSSSGRSAWETQYF. The CDR3 DNA is TGTGCCAGCAGCTCTAGTGGGAGGAGCGCGTGGGAGACCCAGTACTTC. Together with reference TRBV7-9 and TRBJ2-5, the CDR3 gives the full variable domain: DTGVSQNPRHKITKRGQNVTFRCDPISEHNRLYWYRQTLGQGPEFLTYFQNEAQLEKSRLLSDRFSAERPKGSFSTLEIQRTEQGDSAMYLCASSSSGRSAWETQYFGPGTRLLVL.